The 20 T cell receptor beta chains given below trace back to one sample, sequenced in a study of T cell responses to AZD1222 COVID-19 vaccine. Produced via immunoSEQ multiplex PCR; TCRdb's table is partial and in-frame only. There are 200,000 or so clones in the sample; about 86% occur only once, and 7.7% lies in the top ten. The sample consisted of peripheral blood, taken on day 0 of AZD1222 vaccination. These TCRs come from an adult in good health.

This clone was observed once. The V gene is TRBV7-9, the J gene TRBJ1-1, with unresolved D. Germline loops: CDR1 SEHNR, CDR2 FQNEAQ (reference sequence). The CDR3 is made up of 13 amino acids. Trimming stripped 0 bases from V and 9 bases from J, with 11 bases between. CDR3 amino acids: CASSLAVSFKAFF. The CDR3 nucleotides read TGTGCCAGCAGCTTAGCGGTCAGCTTCAAAGCTTTCTTT.

The CDR3 loop reads CATSRDRLAGYNEQFF. CDR3 DNA: TGTGCCACCAGCAGAGATAGGCTAGCGGGCTACAATGAGCAGTTCTTC. The chain recombines TRBV15 with TRBJ2-1; TRBD2 matches 8 bases. The CDR3 length is 16 residues. CDR1 is LNHNV and CDR2 is YYDKDF in the germline V gene (reference sequence). V lost 0 bases and J lost 3; bases outside the gene matches: 4. The full variable domain, its missing parts supplied by reference TRBV15 and TRBJ2-1, is DAMVIQNPRYQVTQFGKPVTLSCSQTLNHNVMYWYQQKSSQAPKLLFHYYDKDFNNEADTPDNFQSRRPNTSFCFLDIRSPGLGDTAMYLCATSRDRLAGYNEQFFGPGTRLTVL.

This clone was seen only once. The genes are TRBV30 and TRBJ2-1; maybe TRBD2 (5 bases). Between the trimmed V and J ends, which lost 3 bases and 9 bases, there was a span of 12 bases. Per the germline V gene, CDR1 is GTSNPN and CDR2 is SVGIG (reference sequence). The CDR3 length is 12 residues. The CDR3 bases are TGTGCCTGGAGAGTTCTGGCGGGTGAGCAGTTCTTC. It yields the protein CAWRVLAGEQFF.

This clone has a handful of counts. This chain connects TRBV10-3 to TRBJ2-3, with a tentative D call TRBD1 (6 bases). Germline CDR1 ENHRY, CDR2 SYGVKD. Trimming stripped 8 bases from V and 2 bases from J, with 17 bases between. The CDR3 covers 15 residues. CDR3 sequence: CAIPPSRTDTDTQYF. CDR3 nucleotides: TGTGCCATCCCCCCCTCTCGGACAGACACAGATACGCAGTATTTT.

The V call is TRBV6-6, the J call TRBJ1-1; D not resolved. Trimming left V 6 bases short and J 2 bases short, with 13 bases between. CDR1 and CDR2 from the germline V gene are MNHNY and SVGAGI (reference sequence). The CDR3 runs to 14 residues. CDR3 in amino acids: CASSPPRVNTEAFF. The DNA of the CDR3 is TGTGCCAGCAGCCCCCCACGGGTTAACACTGAAGCTTTCTTT.

The chain recombines TRBV5-4 with TRBJ1-1; maybe TRBD1 (5 bases). The V gene lost 0 bases and the J gene lost 2 bases, with 11 bases spanning the gap. Germline-derived CDR1 and CDR2 are SGHNT and YYREEE (reference sequence). The CDR3 runs 15 residues. In DNA form, the CDR3 reads TGTGCCAGCAGCTTGGATCCGGGACTAAACACTGAAGCTTTCTTT. This codes for CASSLDPGLNTEAFF. The whole variable domain, filled in from reference TRBV5-4 and TRBJ1-1, reads ETGVTQSPTHLIKTRGQQVTLRCSSQSGHNTVSWYQQALGQGPQFIFQYYREEENGRGNFPPRFSGLQFPNYSSELNVNALELDDSALYLCASSLDPGLNTEAFFGQGTRLTVV.

The V gene is TRBV5-4, the J gene TRBJ2-7; 8 bases are shared with TRBD2. Per the germline V gene, CDR1 is SGHNT and CDR2 is YYREEE (reference sequence). CDR3 length: 15 amino acids. V trimming: 1 base; J trimming: 9 bases; junction bases outside the gene matches: 12. CDR3 sequence (DNA): TGTGCCAGCAGCTTGCCCCAAGCGGGGGTCGGAGGGCAGTACTTC. Protein: CASSLPQAGVGGQYF.

The rearrangement joins TRBV25-1 to TRBJ2-5, with 7 bases identical to TRBD2. Germline lookup yields CDR1 MGHDK and CDR2 SYGVNS. V shed 2 bases, J shed 7 bases, and the junction held 7 bases outside the gene matches. The length of the CDR3 is 14 residues. For the CDR3, the DNA is TGTGCCAGCAGTGAAATCGGCGGCGGGGGGACCCAGTACTTC. Its translation is CASSEIGGGGTQYF.

V gene TRBV23-1 combines with J gene TRBJ1-1; 7 nucleotides line up with TRBD1. TRBV23-1 is filed as an ORF, its function uncertain. The ends lost 8 bases at V and 0 bases at J; junction bases unmatched: 6. The CDR3 contains 14 residues. CDR3 sequence (DNA): TGCGCCAGCGGGACGGGACAGTTGAACACTGAAGCTTTCTTT. Translated: CASGTGQLNTEAFF.

The chain uses TRBV10-1 and TRBJ1-5, with D perhaps TRBD1 (6 bases). V was shortened by 6 bases and J by 4 bases, with 16 bases between the two germline ends. Looked up from germline, CDR1 is WNHNN and CDR2 is SYGVQD (reference sequence). The CDR3 runs to 15 residues. The CDR3 bases are TGCGCCAGCAGCGCGGGGGGCCCGGTGAATCAGCCCCAGCATTTT. Amino acid sequence: CASSAGGPVNQPQHF.

In DNA, the CDR3 is TGTGCCAGCAGGGCAGGACGGTTGAACACTGAAGCTTTCTTT. Residues: CASRAGRLNTEAFF. The chain joins TRBV6-5 to TRBJ1-1; D is unresolved. Per germline, CDR1 MNHEY and CDR2 SVGAGI. This CDR3 contains 14 residues. Trimming took off 6 bases at V and 0 bases at J, with 11 bases between the two ends.

The chain recombines TRBV6-5 with TRBJ1-1; 7 bases line up with TRBD1. Per the germline V gene, CDR1 is MNHEY and CDR2 is SVGAGI. V dropped 6 bases and J dropped 4; count of bases not matched to a gene: 5. The CDR3 spans 13 residues. The CDR3: CASRDRAATEAFF. The CDR3 nucleotides read TGTGCCAGCAGAGACAGGGCGGCCACTGAAGCTTTCTTT.

The rearrangement joins TRBV7-6 to TRBJ2-7; possible D gene TRBD1, 6 bases. Per the germline V gene, CDR1 is SGHVS and CDR2 is FNYEAQ. Trimming pared 1 base from V and 3 bases from J, leaving 7 bases between. The CDR3 is 13 amino acids. As DNA, the CDR3 is TGTGCCAGCAGCTTAGGACAGGTCTACGAGCAGTACTTC. The encoded protein is CASSLGQVYEQYF.

This clone was seen a single time. The chain carries TRBV27 and TRBJ2-3; 8 bases align to TRBD2. This CDR3 contains 17 residues. Germline V gives CDR1 MNHEY, CDR2 SMNVEV (reference sequence). The J segment lost 0 bases and the V segment lost 4 bases, leaving 9 bases of the junction unmatched. CDR3 sequence: CASSSPGSGGSTDTQYF. CDR3 nucleotide sequence: TGTGCCAGCAGTTCCCCCGGGAGCGGGGGCAGCACAGATACGCAGTATTTT.

This rearrangement joins TRBV18 to TRBJ2-1; D is uncertain. Trimming pared 0 bases from V and 13 bases from J, leaving 13 bases between. Germline V gene data show CDR1 as KGHSH and CDR2 as LQKENI. The CDR3 covers 13 residues. The CDR3 spells CASSPPIGPDQFF. The DNA of the CDR3 is TGTGCCAGCTCACCACCGATCGGACCTGATCAGTTCTTC.

The V call is TRBV6-5, the J call TRBJ2-5, with D possibly being TRBD2 (6 bases). V was trimmed by 5 bases and J by 2 bases, leaving 9 bases between them. This CDR3 is 13 amino acids long. CDR1 MNHEY and CDR2 SVGAGI come from the germline V gene. Here the CDR3 reads CASSRGNQETQYF. Here the CDR3 DNA reads TGTGCCAGCAGTCGGGGGAATCAAGAGACCCAGTACTTC.

V gene TRBV9 combines with J gene TRBJ2-7; the match to TRBD1 covers 9 bases. There are 15 residues in the CDR3. Per germline, CDR1 SGDLS and CDR2 YYNGEE. Trimming cost V 2 bases and J 4 bases; bases outside gene matches: 7. This CDR3 is CASSVTGGPEYEQYF. For the CDR3, the DNA is TGTGCCAGCAGCGTCACAGGGGGCCCCGAGTACGAGCAGTACTTC.

The chain recombines TRBV11-2 with TRBJ2-7; unclear D gene. The germline CDR1 and CDR2 sequences are SGHAT and FQNNGV. CDR3 length equals 14 residues. The V end lost 4 bases, the J end lost 2 bases, and 12 bases lay between the germline ends. The CDR3 loop is CASSSGPWTYEQYF. The DNA for the CDR3 is TGTGCCAGCAGCTCCGGGCCCTGGACCTACGAGCAGTACTTC.

The V and J genes are TRBV28 and TRBJ1-2; 9 positions agree with TRBD1. The CDR3 covers 16 residues. The J segment lost 2 bases and the V segment lost 5 bases, leaving 9 bases of the junction unmatched. Germline-derived CDR1 and CDR2 are MDHEN and SYDVKM. CDR3: CASSAHDRGDNYGYTF. The CDR3 coding sequence is TGTGCCAGCAGTGCCCACGACAGGGGGGACAACTATGGCTACACCTTC.

The rearrangement links TRBV6-5 to TRBJ2-7; 8 bases map to TRBD2. CDR3 size: 13 residues. CDR1 and CDR2 (germline): MNHEY, SVGAGI. The ends lost 4 bases at V and 6 bases at J; junction bases unmatched: 5. The CDR3 loop reads CASSSGGGLEQYF. Here the CDR3 DNA reads TGTGCCAGCAGTTCCGGCGGGGGGCTCGAGCAGTACTTC.